A selection of T cell receptor beta chains follows, all from one sample in a study of shared clonotypes between healthy human individuals. TCRdb keeps only in-frame clones here, not all; method: immunoSEQ multiplex PCR. Of about 2 million clones in the sample, about 95% were seen once. Specimen: naive CD8+ T cells sorted from blood. The receptors shown here come from a man aged 18 to 29 in good health. The CDR3 runs from the conserved cysteine through the conserved F or W. Fields, in order: clone size, V gene, J gene, D gene, CDR3 protein, CDR3 DNA. The D gene is left open where the match is weak. Clone size, where shown, is once, few, many, or a class for clones that have expanded.

abundance: once
v_gene: TRBV7-9
j_gene: TRBJ1-1
d_gene: TRBD1
CDR3aa: CASSALDRGGTEAFF
CDR3nt: TGTGCCAGCAGCGCTCTGGACAGGGGCGGCACTGAAGCTTTCTTT

abundance: -
v_gene: TRBV27
j_gene: TRBJ1-1
d_gene: -
CDR3aa: CASSLEGYNTEAFF
CDR3nt: TGTGCCAGCAGTTTAGAAGGGTACAACACTGAAGCTTTCTTT

abundance: -
v_gene: TRBV10-1
j_gene: TRBJ1-1
d_gene: -
CDR3aa: CASRETAGNTEAFF
CDR3nt: TGCGCCAGCAGAGAGACGGCCGGGAACACTGAAGCTTTCTTT

abundance: -
v_gene: TRBV5-1
j_gene: TRBJ2-7
d_gene: TRBD2
CDR3aa: CASSWGGPSSLYEQYF
CDR3nt: TGCGCCAGCAGCTGGGGAGGGCCATCTTCACTCTACGAGCAGTACTTC

abundance: -
v_gene: TRBV5-1
j_gene: TRBJ1-5
d_gene: -
CDR3aa: CASSQFGGANQPQHF
CDR3nt: TGCGCCAGCAGCCAGTTTGGGGGCGCCAATCAGCCCCAGCATTTT

abundance: few
v_gene: TRBV2
j_gene: TRBJ1-1
d_gene: -
CDR3aa: CASSEGLPAFF
CDR3nt: TGTGCCAGCAGTGAGGGGTTGCCAGCTTTCTTT

abundance: -
v_gene: TRBV7-9
j_gene: TRBJ2-7
d_gene: TRBD2
CDR3aa: CASSLGGQLGEQYF
CDR3nt: TGTGCCAGCAGCTTGGGAGGGCAACTAGGCGAGCAGTACTTC

abundance: -
v_gene: TRBV5-1
j_gene: TRBJ2-1
d_gene: -
CDR3aa: CASSLVGGPYNEQFF
CDR3nt: TGCGCCAGCAGCTTGGTTGGGGGCCCTTACAATGAGCAGTTCTTC

abundance: -
v_gene: TRBV9
j_gene: TRBJ1-1
d_gene: -
CDR3aa: CASSPPLGTEAFF
CDR3nt: TGTGCCAGCAGCCCCCCATTGGGCACTGAAGCTTTCTTT

abundance: -
v_gene: TRBV7-9
j_gene: TRBJ2-7
d_gene: -
CDR3aa: CASSLVRLGSGPYEQYF
CDR3nt: TGTGCCAGCAGCTTAGTTCGCTTAGGATCCGGGCCCTACGAGCAGTACTTC

abundance: -
v_gene: TRBV2
j_gene: TRBJ2-3
d_gene: -
CDR3aa: CASSGGAVADTQYF
CDR3nt: TGTGCCAGCAGTGGGGGAGCAGTCGCAGATACGCAGTATTTT

abundance: -
v_gene: TRBV2
j_gene: TRBJ2-1
d_gene: -
CDR3aa: CASSEAGATYNEQFF
CDR3nt: TGTGCCAGCAGTGAAGCTGGAGCTACCTACAATGAGCAGTTCTTC